Shown below are 8 T cell receptor beta chains from a single sample sequenced in a study of blood T cell repertoires in COVID-19. Measured with immunoSEQ multiplex PCR; TCRdb has only the in-frame clones, and not every one. The sample records about 260,000 clones, 80% to 90% being singletons. Sequenced sample: peripheral blood. These receptor sequences come from a woman between 40 and 50 years old with acute or convalescent COVID-19.

This chain uses TRBV27 with TRBJ1-5; D perhaps matches TRBD1 (5 bases). Germline CDR1 and CDR2: MNHEY and SMNVEV (reference sequence). V was clipped by 5 bases and J by 7 bases, with 12 bases between them. This CDR3 comprises 13 residues. The CDR3 here is CASSRDWTQPQHF. The CDR3 nucleotides read TGTGCCAGCAGTAGGGACTGGACACAGCCCCAGCATTTT.

This rearrangement joins TRBV3-1 (or the pseudogene TRBV3-2) to TRBJ1-5, with TRBD1 matching over 7 bases. The germline V gene has CDR1 LGHDT and CDR2 YNNKEL (reference sequence). The ends lost 0 bases at V and 2 bases at J; junction bases unmatched: 4. This CDR3 spans 16 amino acids. The CDR3 spells CASSQDNRGGNQPQHF. DNA for the CDR3: TGTGCCAGCAGCCAAGATAACAGGGGAGGCAATCAGCCCCAGCATTTT.

The chain recombines TRBV3-1 (or the pseudogene TRBV3-2) with TRBJ1-1; D possibly corresponds to TRBD1 (6 bases). V was trimmed by 6 bases and J by 5 bases, leaving 25 bases between them. The V gene's germline CDR1 is LGHDT and CDR2 YNNKEL (reference sequence). This CDR3 is built from 17 residues. The CDR3 nucleotides read TGTGCCAGCAGGACACTCGGTCCCGCAGGGGCAGGTACTGAAGCTTTCTTT. As protein: CASRTLGPAGAGTEAFF.

This chain connects TRBV7-9 to TRBJ2-6; TRBD1 matches 7 bases. The length of the CDR3 is 19 residues. Trimming took 5 bases from V and 2 from J; bases not matched to a gene: 15. Germline CDR1 is SEHNR and CDR2 is FQNEAQ (reference sequence). DNA of the CDR3: TGTGCCAGCAGCCCGCCCGTCAGGGGGAAGTCTGCTGGGGCCAACGTCCTGACTTTC. As protein: CASSPPVRGKSAGANVLTF.

This chain joins TRBV11-2 and TRBJ2-3; the D gene is possibly TRBD1 (6 bases). Germline CDR1 is SGHAT and CDR2 is FQNNGV. The V gene lost 1 base and the J gene lost 5 bases, with 13 bases spanning the gap. The CDR3 has 15 residues. The CDR3 bases are TGTGCCAGCAGCTTAGGGGGGCGGGCCGGAGATACGCAGTATTTT. Amino acid sequence: CASSLGGRAGDTQYF.

This CDR3 is CASGAGGSYNSPLHF. Written as DNA, the CDR3 is TGTGCTAGTGGAGCCGGGGGATCCTATAATTCACCCCTCCACTTT. The V and J genes are TRBV12-5 and TRBJ1-6; D might be TRBD1 (5 bases). Trimming pared 6 bases from V and 1 base from J, leaving 10 bases between. This CDR3 comprises 15 residues. Germline CDR1 reads LGHNT; CDR2 reads FRNRAP.

V and J are TRBV2 and TRBJ1-4; maybe TRBD1 (6 bases). Trimming removed 9 bases at V and 0 bases at J, with 11 bases between. The germline CDR1 and CDR2 sequences are SNHLY and FYNNEI. The CDR3 extends over 14 amino acids. In nucleotides, the CDR3 is TGTGCCAGTTTGGGGGCTTCAACTAATGAAAAACTGTTTTTT. Translation: CASLGASTNEKLFF. Supplemented by reference TRBV2 and TRBJ1-4, the full variable domain reads EPEVTQTPSHQVTQMGQEVILRCVPISNHLYFYWYRQILGQKVEFLVSFYNNEISEKSEIFDDQFSVERPDGSNFTLKIRSTKLEDSAMYFCASLGASTNEKLFFGSGTQLSVL.

This clone was seen only once. J is TRBJ1-2 and V is TRBV4-2, with 7 bases aligning to TRBD1. Germline CDR1 is LGHNA and CDR2 is YNFKEQ. J lost 8 bases, V lost 4 bases, and 10 bases had no gene match. This CDR3 is 14 amino acids long. CDR3 region: CASSRTQGKGGYTF. CDR3 sequence (DNA): TGTGCCAGCAGCCGAACACAGGGGAAAGGGGGCTACACCTTC.